A single sample is the source of the 18 T cell receptor beta chains below, sequenced in a study of T cell changes during pregnancy in multiple sclerosis. The table came from immunoSEQ multiplex PCR; TCRdb's copy has only in-frame clones and leaves some out. The sample lists approximately 49,000 clones, roughly 92% occurring once. Sequenced material: CD4+ T cells from peripheral blood mononuclear cells, taken in the second trimester of pregnancy. These receptors were taken from a female donor in good health, enrolled as a control in a pregnancy study.

The rearrangement uses TRBV9 and TRBJ2-5; TRBD1 matches at 8 bases. CDR1 and CDR2 from the germline V gene are SGDLS and YYNGEE. V shed 2 bases and J 4 bases; nucleotides not matched to a gene: 1. This CDR3 has 13 residues. This CDR3 is CASSVDRVETQYF. The CDR3 DNA sequence: TGTGCCAGCAGCGTGGACAGGGTAGAGACCCAGTACTTC.

This clone appeared a few times. The chain joins TRBV18 to TRBJ2-2; 11 bases fit TRBD1. V was pared by 5 bases and J by 6 bases, with 5 bases of the junction left unmatched. This CDR3 is built from 15 residues. The V gene's germline CDR1 is KGHSH and CDR2 LQKENI. CDR3 in amino acids: CASSVGQGAAGELFF. CDR3 bases: TGTGCCAGCTCAGTCGGACAGGGGGCCGCCGGGGAGCTGTTTTTT.

V usage is TRBV5-1 and J usage is TRBJ1-1; 8 bases match TRBD1. The CDR3 is 14 amino acids. Looked up from germline, CDR1 is SGHRS and CDR2 is YFSETQ. V dropped 6 bases and J dropped 0; count of bases not matched to a gene: 4. The CDR3 DNA reads TGCGCCAGCACTGGACAGGGTATGAACACTGAAGCTTTCTTT. Its translation is CASTGQGMNTEAFF.

The J gene is TRBJ2-5, the V gene TRBV7-2, with D perhaps TRBD2 (7 bases). The V gene lost 8 bases and the J gene lost 4 bases, with 17 bases spanning the gap. The CDR3 is made up of 14 amino acids. The germline V gene encodes CDR1 SGHTA and CDR2 FQGNSA. The CDR3 reads CASGGALGGETQYF. Here the CDR3 DNA reads TGTGCCAGCGGGGGGGCGCTGGGGGGAGAGACCCAGTACTTC.

V usage is TRBV19 and J usage is TRBJ1-2, with no clear D. The CDR3 loop spans 13 amino acids. Germline-derived CDR1 and CDR2 are LNHDA and SQIVND (reference sequence). V lost 4 bases and J 8 bases, leaving 14 bases between the germline ends. CDR3 bases: TGTGCCAGTAGTAGTTCTCCGAGCGGGGGCTACACCTTC. Its protein is CASSSSPSGGYTF. Combining the CDR3 with reference TRBV19 and TRBJ1-2 gives the whole variable domain DGGITQSPKYLFRKEGQNVTLSCEQNLNHDAMYWYRQDPGQGLRLIYYSQIVNDFQKGDIAEGYSVSREKKESFPLTVTSAQKNPTAFYLCASSSSPSGGYTFGSGTRLTVV.

CDR3 nucleotides: TGTGCCAGCAGAGTCGGGACAGGGGATTTCAATGAGCAGTTCTTC. It specifies CASRVGTGDFNEQFF. The chain uses TRBV2 and TRBJ2-1, with 10 bases that match TRBD1. The CDR3 is made up of 15 amino acids. Unmatched junction bases numbered 8, after V lost 6 bases and J lost 6 bases. CDR1 is SNHLY, CDR2 FYNNEI, per germline.

J is TRBJ2-3 and V is TRBV4-2, with TRBD2 identical over 15 bases. The junction had 6 bases not matched to a gene; V was cut back by 3 bases and J by 2 bases. CDR1 is LGHNA, CDR2 YNFKEQ, per germline. This CDR3 contains 18 residues. CDR3 nucleotides: TGTGCCAGCAGCCACGGACTAGCGGGAGGGCCGACCACAGATACGCAGTATTTT. Translating it yields CASSHGLAGGPTTDTQYF.

The gene calls are TRBV19 and TRBJ2-3; 7 nucleotides match TRBD2. Losses at the gene ends were 2 bases for V and 9 bases for J; bases not matched to a gene: 11. This CDR3 is built from 15 residues. Germline CDR1 LNHDA, CDR2 SQIVND (reference sequence). CDR3 residues: CASSISGRIEGTQYF. In DNA, the CDR3 is TGTGCCAGTAGTATATCCGGGAGGATAGAGGGCACGCAGTATTTT.

The genes are TRBV5-6 and TRBJ2-7, with TRBD1 matching over 8 bases. V was pared by 0 bases and J by 5 bases, with 7 bases of the junction left unmatched. Germline V gene lookup returns CDR1 SGHDT and CDR2 YYEEEE. The CDR3 sequence is 15 residues long. The CDR3 sequence: CASSLAGTGWDEQYF. In DNA form, the CDR3 reads TGTGCCAGCAGCTTGGCCGGGACAGGCTGGGACGAGCAGTACTTC. Variable domain in full (rest from reference TRBV5-6 and TRBJ2-7): DAGVTQSPTHLIKTRGQQVTLRCSPKSGHDTVSWYQQALGQGPQFIFQYYEEEERQRGNFPDRFSGHQFPNYSSELNVNALLLGDSALYLCASSLAGTGWDEQYFGPGTRLTVT.

V and J are TRBV9 and TRBJ1-4, with TRBD1 identical over 10 bases. Germline CDR1 and CDR2: SGDLS and YYNGEE. V shed 4 bases, J shed 3 bases, and the junction held 12 bases outside the gene matches. This CDR3 has 18 residues. The CDR3 DNA reads as TGTGCCAGCAGCCCCCATCCCCCCGGGACAGGGGCTAATGAAAAACTGTTTTTT. This encodes CASSPHPPGTGANEKLFF.

This clone was counted a single time. This chain connects TRBV5-1 to TRBJ1-1; 8 bases fit TRBD1. Trimming cost V 5 bases and J 4 bases; bases outside gene matches: 7. The germline V gene has CDR1 SGHRS and CDR2 YFSETQ. The CDR3 is 14 amino acids. The CDR3 reads CASSSTGVGTEAFF. The CDR3 coding sequence is TGCGCCAGCAGTTCGACAGGGGTGGGCACTGAAGCTTTCTTT.

This chain uses TRBV28 with TRBJ1-2; 9 positions match TRBD1. Germline values: CDR1 MDHEN, CDR2 SYDVKM. The ends lost 3 bases at V and 9 bases at J; junction bases unmatched: 5. CDR3 length equals 13 residues. This CDR3 is CASSFPDRGRYTF. The CDR3 bases are TGTGCCAGCAGTTTCCCGGACAGGGGTCGCTACACCTTC.

The chain is built from TRBV7-2 and TRBJ2-5; tentatively, D is TRBD1 (6 bases). Per the germline V gene, CDR1 is SGHTA and CDR2 is FQGNSA. The V gene lost 1 base and the J gene lost 8 bases, with 14 bases spanning the gap. The CDR3 is 14 amino acids. The CDR3 spells CASSLDPGQNTQYF. Written as DNA, the CDR3 is TGTGCCAGCAGCTTAGACCCCGGACAGAATACCCAGTACTTC.

The chain combines TRBV18 with TRBJ2-7, with D perhaps matching TRBD1 (5 bases). The CDR3 sequence is 14 residues long. Germline CDR1 and CDR2: KGHSH and LQKENI. V gave up 3 bases and J gave up 0 bases, with 9 bases separating them. CDR3 nucleotides: TGTGCCAGCTCACCCGGACACGTCTCCTACGAGCAGTACTTC. Amino acids: CASSPGHVSYEQYF.

The table lists this clone with a few counts. The chain employs TRBV5-5 and TRBJ2-7; D is ambiguous. The CDR3 has 14 residues. Trimming pared 3 bases from V and 6 bases from J, leaving 16 bases between. From germline, CDR1 is SGHKS and CDR2 YYEKEE (reference sequence). The CDR3 coding sequence is TGTGCCAGCAGCTGGGCGCCAAGTTATCCCGAGCAGTACTTC. Its translation: CASSWAPSYPEQYF.

The genes are TRBV19 and TRBJ1-6; D is unresolved. This CDR3 spans 12 amino acids. V gave up 9 bases and J gave up 0 bases, with 3 bases separating them. The germline CDR1 and CDR2 sequences are LNHDA and SQIVND (reference sequence). The CDR3 DNA follows: TGTGCCAGCAGCTCCTATAATTCACCCCTCCACTTT. It encodes CASSSYNSPLHF.

The V and J genes are TRBV28 and TRBJ1-3; 7 nucleotides match TRBD1. V shed 10 bases, J shed 8 bases, and the junction held 8 bases outside the gene matches. Germline V CDR1 and CDR2: MDHEN, SYDVKM. CDR3 length: 12 amino acids. The CDR3 reads CAINDRADTIYF. The CDR3 DNA reads TGTGCCATCAACGACAGGGCTGACACCATATATTTT.

The J gene is TRBJ2-6, the V gene TRBV5-1, with D perhaps matching TRBD1 (6 bases). V lost 4 bases and J 4 bases, leaving 21 bases between the germline ends. The CDR3 extends over 18 amino acids. Germline-derived CDR1 and CDR2 are SGHRS and YFSETQ. CDR3 sequence reads: CASSIAPTPGAGANVLTF. CDR3 coding DNA: TGCGCCAGCAGCATCGCCCCCACCCCAGGGGCCGGGGCCAACGTCCTGACTTTC.